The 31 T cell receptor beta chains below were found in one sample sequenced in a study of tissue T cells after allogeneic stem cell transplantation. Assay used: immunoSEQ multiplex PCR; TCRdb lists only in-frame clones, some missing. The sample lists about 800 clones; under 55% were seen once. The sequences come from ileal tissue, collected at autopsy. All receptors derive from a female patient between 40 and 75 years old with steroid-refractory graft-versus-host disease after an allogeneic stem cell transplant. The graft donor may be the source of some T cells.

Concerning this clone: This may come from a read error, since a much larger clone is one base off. CDR3 protein: CANSQLDRVGTGELFF. The CDR3, as DNA: TGTGCCAACAGCCAACTCGACAGGGTGGGCACCGGGGAGCTGTTTTTT. This chain uses TRBV14 with TRBJ2-2, with TRBD1 matching over 7 bases. This CDR3 has 16 residues. Germline V CDR1 and CDR2: SGHDN, FVKESK.

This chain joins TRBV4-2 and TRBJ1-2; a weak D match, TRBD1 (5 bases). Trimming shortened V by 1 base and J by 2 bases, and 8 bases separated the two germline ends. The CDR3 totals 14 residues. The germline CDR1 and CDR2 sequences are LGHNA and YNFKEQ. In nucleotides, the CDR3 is TGTGCCAGCAGCCAAGCGACAGAAAACTATGGCTACACCTTC. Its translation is CASSQATENYGYTF.

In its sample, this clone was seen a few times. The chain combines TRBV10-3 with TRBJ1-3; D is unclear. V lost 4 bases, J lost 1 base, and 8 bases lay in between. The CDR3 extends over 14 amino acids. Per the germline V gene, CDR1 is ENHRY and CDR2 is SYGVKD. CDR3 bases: TGTGCCATCAGTGCCCGAGGTTCTGGAAACACCATATATTTT. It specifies CAISARGSGNTIYF.

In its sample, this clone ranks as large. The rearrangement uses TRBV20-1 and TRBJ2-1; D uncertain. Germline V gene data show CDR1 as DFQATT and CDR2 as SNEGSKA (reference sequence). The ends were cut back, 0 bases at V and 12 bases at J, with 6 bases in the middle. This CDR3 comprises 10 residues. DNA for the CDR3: TGCAGTGCTAGAGAGGTTTGGCAGTTCTTC. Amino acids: CSAREVWQFF.

The CDR3 bases are TGTGCCAGCAGCCCGAGTGGGACTTTAAACACTGAAGCTTTCTTT. Its protein is CASSPSGTLNTEAFF. The chain employs TRBV11-2 and TRBJ1-1; the D gene is possibly TRBD1 (5 bases). The length of the CDR3 is 15 residues. The V end lost 5 bases, the J end lost 2 bases, and 15 bases lay between the germline ends. CDR1 is SGHAT, CDR2 FQNNGV, per germline.

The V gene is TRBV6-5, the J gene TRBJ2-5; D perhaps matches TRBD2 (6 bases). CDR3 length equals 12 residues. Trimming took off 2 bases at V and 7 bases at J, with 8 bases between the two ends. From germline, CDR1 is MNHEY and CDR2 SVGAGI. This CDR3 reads CASSYRGSTQYF. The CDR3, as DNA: TGTGCCAGCAGTTACCGGGGGTCGACCCAGTACTTC.

The CDR3 DNA reads as TGTGCCAGCAGGGAGACAGACTTGAGCTCCTACGAGCAGTACTTC. Translated: CASRETDLSSYEQYF. The chain joins TRBV2 to TRBJ2-7; TRBD1 is a possible D gene (5 bases). Trimming stripped 6 bases from V and 0 bases from J, with 15 bases between. CDR1 and CDR2 from the germline V gene are SNHLY and FYNNEI. The CDR3 has 15 residues.

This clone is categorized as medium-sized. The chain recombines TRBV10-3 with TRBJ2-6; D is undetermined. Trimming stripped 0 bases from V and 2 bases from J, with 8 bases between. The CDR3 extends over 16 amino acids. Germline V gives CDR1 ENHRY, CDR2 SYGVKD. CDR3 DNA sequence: TGTGCCATCAGTGAGTCGGCAGGAACTGGGGCCAACGTCCTGACTTTC. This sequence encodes CAISESAGTGANVLTF.

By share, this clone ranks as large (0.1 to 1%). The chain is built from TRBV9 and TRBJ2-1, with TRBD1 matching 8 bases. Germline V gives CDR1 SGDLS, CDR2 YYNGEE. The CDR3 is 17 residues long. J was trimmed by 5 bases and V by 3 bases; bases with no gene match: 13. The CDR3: CASSARPWTGLNNEQFF. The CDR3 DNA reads TGTGCCAGCAGCGCTAGGCCGTGGACAGGGTTAAACAATGAGCAGTTCTTC. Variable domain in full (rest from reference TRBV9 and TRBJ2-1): DSGVTQTPKHLITATGQRVTLRCSPRSGDLSVYWYQQSLDQGLQFLIQYYNGEERAKGNILERFSAQQFPDLHSELNLSSLELGDSALYFCASSARPWTGLNNEQFFGPGTRLTVL.

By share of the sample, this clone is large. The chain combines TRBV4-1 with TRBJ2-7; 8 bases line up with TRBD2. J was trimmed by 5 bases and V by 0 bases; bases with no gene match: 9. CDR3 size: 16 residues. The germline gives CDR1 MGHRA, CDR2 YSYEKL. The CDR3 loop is CASSQEGAGAPDEQYF. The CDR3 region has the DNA TGCGCCAGCAGCCAAGAGGGAGCGGGAGCCCCCGACGAGCAGTACTTC.

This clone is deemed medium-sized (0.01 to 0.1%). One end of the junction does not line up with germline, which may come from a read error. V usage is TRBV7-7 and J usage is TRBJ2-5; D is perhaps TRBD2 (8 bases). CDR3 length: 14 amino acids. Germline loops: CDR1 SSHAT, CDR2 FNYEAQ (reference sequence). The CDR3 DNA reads TGTGCTAGCAGCTTAGCGGGACAGTTAGAGACCCAGTACTTC. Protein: CASSLAGQLETQYF.

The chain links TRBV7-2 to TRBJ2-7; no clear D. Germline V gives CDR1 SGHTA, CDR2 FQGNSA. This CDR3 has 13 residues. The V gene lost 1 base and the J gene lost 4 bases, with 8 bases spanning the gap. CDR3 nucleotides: TGTGCCAGCAGCTTAGGACTGTTGTACGAGCAGTACTTC. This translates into CASSLGLLYEQYF. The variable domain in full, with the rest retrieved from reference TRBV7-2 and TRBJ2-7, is GAGVSQSPSNKVTEKGKDVELRCDPISGHTALYWYRQSLGQGLEFLIYFQGNSAPDKSGLPSDRFSAERTGGSVSTLTIQRTQQEDSAVYLCASSLGLLYEQYFGPGTRLTVT.

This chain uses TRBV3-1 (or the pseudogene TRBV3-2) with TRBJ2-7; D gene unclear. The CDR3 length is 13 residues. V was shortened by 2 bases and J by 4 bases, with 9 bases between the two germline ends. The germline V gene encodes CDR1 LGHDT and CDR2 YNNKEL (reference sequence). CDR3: CASSQWNRYEQYF. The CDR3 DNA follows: TGTGCCAGCAGCCAATGGAATCGTTACGAGCAGTACTTC.

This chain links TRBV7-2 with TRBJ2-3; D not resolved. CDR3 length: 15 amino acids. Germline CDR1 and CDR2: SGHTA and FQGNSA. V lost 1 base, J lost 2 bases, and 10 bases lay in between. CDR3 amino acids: CASSLVQVITDTQYF. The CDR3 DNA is TGTGCCAGCAGCTTAGTTCAGGTGATCACAGATACGCAGTATTTT.

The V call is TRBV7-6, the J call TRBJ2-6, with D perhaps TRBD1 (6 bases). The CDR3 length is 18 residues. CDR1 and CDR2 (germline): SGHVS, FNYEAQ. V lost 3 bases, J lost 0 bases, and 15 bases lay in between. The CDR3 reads CASSFWLGGYSGANVLTF. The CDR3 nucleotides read TGTGCCAGCAGCTTCTGGCTAGGGGGATACTCTGGGGCCAACGTCCTGACTTTC.

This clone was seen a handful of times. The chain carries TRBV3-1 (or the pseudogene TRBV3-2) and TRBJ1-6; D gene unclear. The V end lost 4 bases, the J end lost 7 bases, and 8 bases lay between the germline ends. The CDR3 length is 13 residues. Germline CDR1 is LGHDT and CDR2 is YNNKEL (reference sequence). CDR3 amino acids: CASSPGRNSPLHF. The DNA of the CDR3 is TGTGCCAGCAGCCCGGGTCGGAATTCACCCCTCCACTTT.

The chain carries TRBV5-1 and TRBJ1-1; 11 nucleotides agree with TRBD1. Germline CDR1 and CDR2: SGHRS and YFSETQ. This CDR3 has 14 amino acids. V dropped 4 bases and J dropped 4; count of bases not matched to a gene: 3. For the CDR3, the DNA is TGCGCCAGCAGCGGACAGGGGGCGGGCACTGAAGCTTTCTTT. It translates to CASSGQGAGTEAFF.

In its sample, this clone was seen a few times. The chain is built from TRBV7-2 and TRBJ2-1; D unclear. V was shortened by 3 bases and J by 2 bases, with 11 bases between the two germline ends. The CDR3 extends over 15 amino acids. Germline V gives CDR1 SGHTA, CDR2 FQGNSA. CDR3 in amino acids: CASSFQRSPYNEQFF. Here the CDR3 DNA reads TGTGCCAGCAGCTTTCAACGCTCCCCCTACAATGAGCAGTTCTTC.

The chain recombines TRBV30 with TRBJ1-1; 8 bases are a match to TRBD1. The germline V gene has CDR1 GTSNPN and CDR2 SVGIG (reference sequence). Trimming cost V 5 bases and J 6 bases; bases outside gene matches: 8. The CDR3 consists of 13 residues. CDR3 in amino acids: CAWRVDRAAEAFF. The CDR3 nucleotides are TGTGCCTGGCGGGTGGACAGGGCCGCTGAAGCTTTCTTT.

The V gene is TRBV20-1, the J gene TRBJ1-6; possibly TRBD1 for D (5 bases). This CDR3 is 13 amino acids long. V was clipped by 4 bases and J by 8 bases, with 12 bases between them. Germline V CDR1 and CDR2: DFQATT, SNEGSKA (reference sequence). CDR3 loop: CSAIDSYDSPLHF. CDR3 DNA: TGCAGTGCTATTGACAGTTACGATTCACCCCTCCACTTT.

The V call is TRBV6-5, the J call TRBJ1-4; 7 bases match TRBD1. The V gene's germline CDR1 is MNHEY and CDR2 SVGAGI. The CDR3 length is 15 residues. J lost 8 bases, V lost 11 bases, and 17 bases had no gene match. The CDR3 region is CAARQGGVVGEKLFF. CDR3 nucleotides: TGTGCCGCAAGACAGGGAGGAGTGGTAGGAGAAAAACTGTTTTTT.

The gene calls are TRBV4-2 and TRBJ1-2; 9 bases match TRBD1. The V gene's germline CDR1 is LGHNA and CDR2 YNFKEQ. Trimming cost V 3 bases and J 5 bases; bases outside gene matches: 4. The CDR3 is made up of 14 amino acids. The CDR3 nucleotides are TGTGCCAGCAGCCAGCGGGACAGGGTATATGGCTACACCTTC. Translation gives CASSQRDRVYGYTF.

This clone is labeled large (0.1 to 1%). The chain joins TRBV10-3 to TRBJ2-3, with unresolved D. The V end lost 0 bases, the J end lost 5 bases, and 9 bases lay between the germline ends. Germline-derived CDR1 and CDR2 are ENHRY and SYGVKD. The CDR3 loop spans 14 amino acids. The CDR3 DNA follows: TGTGCCATCAGTGAGTCGGGTCAGTTAGATACGCAGTATTTT. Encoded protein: CAISESGQLDTQYF.

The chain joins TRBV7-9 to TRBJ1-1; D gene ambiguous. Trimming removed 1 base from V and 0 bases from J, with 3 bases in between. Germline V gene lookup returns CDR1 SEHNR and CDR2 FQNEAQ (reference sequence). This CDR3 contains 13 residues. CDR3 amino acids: CASSLELNTEAFF. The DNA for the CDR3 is TGTGCCAGCAGCTTAGAGTTGAACACTGAAGCTTTCTTT.

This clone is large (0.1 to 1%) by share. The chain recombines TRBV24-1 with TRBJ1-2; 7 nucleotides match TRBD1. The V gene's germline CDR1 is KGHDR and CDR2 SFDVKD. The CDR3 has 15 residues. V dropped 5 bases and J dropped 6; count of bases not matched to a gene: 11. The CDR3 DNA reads TGTGCCACCAGTGCCTGGGAGGGACAGATCCATGGCTACACCTTC. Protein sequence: CATSAWEGQIHGYTF.

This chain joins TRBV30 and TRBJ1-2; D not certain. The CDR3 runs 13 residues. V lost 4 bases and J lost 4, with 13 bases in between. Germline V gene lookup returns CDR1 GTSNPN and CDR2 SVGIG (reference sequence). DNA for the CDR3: TGTGCCTGGAATTGGAACGGTATCTATGGCTACACCTTC. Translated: CAWNWNGIYGYTF.

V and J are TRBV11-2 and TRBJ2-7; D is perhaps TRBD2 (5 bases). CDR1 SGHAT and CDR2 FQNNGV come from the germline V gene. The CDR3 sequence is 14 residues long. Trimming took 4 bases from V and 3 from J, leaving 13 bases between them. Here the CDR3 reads CASSSWTVSYEQYF. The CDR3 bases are TGTGCCAGCAGCTCCTGGACTGTCAGCTACGAGCAGTACTTC.

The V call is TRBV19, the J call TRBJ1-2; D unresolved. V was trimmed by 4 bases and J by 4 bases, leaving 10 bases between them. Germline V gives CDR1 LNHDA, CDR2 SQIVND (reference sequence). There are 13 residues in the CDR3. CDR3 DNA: TGTGCCAGTAGTACTACAGAAATCTATGGCTACACCTTC. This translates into CASSTTEIYGYTF.

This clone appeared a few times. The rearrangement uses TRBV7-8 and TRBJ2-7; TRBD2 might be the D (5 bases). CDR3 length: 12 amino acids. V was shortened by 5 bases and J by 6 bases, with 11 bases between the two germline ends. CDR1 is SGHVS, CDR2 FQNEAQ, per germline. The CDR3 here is CASSPDFGEQYF. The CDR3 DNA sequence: TGTGCCAGCAGCCCGGACTTTGGCGAGCAGTACTTC.

The CDR3 coding sequence is TGTGCCAGCACGCAACGGACAGGGACCTACAATGAGCAGTTCTTC. This translates into CASTQRTGTYNEQFF. This chain links TRBV27 with TRBJ2-1; 8 nucleotides align to TRBD1. Germline V gene lookup returns CDR1 MNHEY and CDR2 SMNVEV (reference sequence). This CDR3 contains 15 residues. J lost 2 bases, V lost 7 bases, and 7 bases had no gene match.

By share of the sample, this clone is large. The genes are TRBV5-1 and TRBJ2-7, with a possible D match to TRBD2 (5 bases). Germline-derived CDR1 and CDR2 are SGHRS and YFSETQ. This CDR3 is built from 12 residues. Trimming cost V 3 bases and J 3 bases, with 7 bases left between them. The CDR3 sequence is CASSSRGYEQYF. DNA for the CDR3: TGCGCCAGCAGCTCCCGGGGCTACGAGCAGTACTTC. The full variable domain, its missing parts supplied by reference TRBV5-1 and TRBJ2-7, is KAGVTQTPRYLIKTRGQQVTLSCSPISGHRSVSWYQQTPGQGLQFLFEYFSETQRNKGNFPGRFSGRQFSNSRSEMNVSTLELGDSALYLCASSSRGYEQYFGPGTRLTVT.